Listed below are T cell receptor beta chains from one sample, sequenced in a study of shared clonotypes between healthy human individuals. Assay used: immunoSEQ multiplex PCR; TCRdb lists only in-frame clones, some missing. The sample includes around 1.6 million clones, 95% to 99% seen only once; the top ten take roughly 0.45%. The sequenced sample consisted of naive CD4+ T cells sorted from blood. The receptors here all came from a man aged 30 to 39 in good health. Both conserved end residues are part of each CDR3. A D gene is named only where the DNA matches it firmly. Only part of the rows carry a size: once, few, many, or a class if the clone is expanded.

clone size | J gene | D gene | V gene | CDR3 protein | CDR3 DNA
. | TRBJ2-7 | TRBD2 | TRBV5-1 | CASSPGGVAYEQYF | TGCGCCAGCAGCCCGGGAGGGGTCGCGTACGAGCAGTACTTC
. | TRBJ2-3 | . | TRBV5-5 | CASSLRGVDISGTDTQYF | TGTGCCAGCAGCTTGCGGGGTGTGGATATCTCGGGCACAGATACGCAGTATTTT
once | TRBJ1-4 | . | TRBV15 | CATSRAREKLFF | TGTGCCACCAGCAGAGCCCGGGAAAAACTGTTTTTT
. | TRBJ1-2 | TRBD1 | TRBV11-2 | CASSQPGQVLTNYGYTF | TGTGCCAGCAGTCAACCGGGACAGGTTCTTACTAACTATGGCTACACCTTC
. | TRBJ2-5 | . | TRBV10-1 | CASSTVGMETQYF | TGCGCCAGCAGTACAGTTGGTATGGAGACCCAGTACTTC
. | TRBJ2-2 | . | TRBV5-1 | CASSLGPSTNTGELFF | TGCGCCAGCAGCTTGGGTCCAAGTACGAACACCGGGGAGCTGTTTTTT
. | TRBJ2-7 | . | TRBV30 | CAWSVPRISYEQYF | TGTGCCTGGAGTGTACCCAGGATCTCCTACGAGCAGTACTTC
. | TRBJ1-5 | . | TRBV6-5 | CATRQELLSQPQHF | TGTGCCACCCGACAAGAGTTGCTTTCACAGCCCCAGCATTTT
. | TRBJ2-5 | . | TRBV18 | CASSHNVDTHQETQYF | TGTGCCAGCTCCCATAATGTCGACACTCACCAAGAGACCCAGTACTTC
. | TRBJ1-1 | . | TRBV6-5 | CASRGSESEAFF | TGTGCCAGCAGGGGATCAGAGTCTGAAGCTTTCTTT
. | TRBJ1-1 | . | TRBV30 | CAWSVRGSPEAFF | TGTGCCTGGAGTGTACGAGGGTCCCCGGAAGCTTTCTTT
. | TRBJ2-2 | TRBD1 | TRBV7-8 | CASRPDRGLTGELFF | TGTGCCAGCAGGCCCGACAGGGGTTTGACCGGGGAGCTGTTTTTT
. | TRBJ1-1 | . | TRBV11-2 | CASSLDRGSTEAFF | TGTGCCAGCAGCTTAGATCGGGGAAGCACTGAAGCTTTCTTT
. | TRBJ2-3 | TRBD2 | TRBV4-3 | CASSIGGSYADTQYF | TGCGCCAGCAGCATCGGCGGGAGTTACGCAGATACGCAGTATTTT
. | TRBJ2-7 | TRBD2 | TRBV6-1 | CASSETLGLLGAGGESEQYF | TGTGCCAGCAGTGAAACCTTGGGCTTACTGGGAGCGGGAGGTGAGAGCGAGCAGTACTTC
. | TRBJ2-5 | . | TRBV29-1 | CSVNNPETQYF | TGCAGCGTTAATAATCCGGAGACCCAGTACTTC
. | TRBJ2-7 | TRBD2 | TRBV10-3 | CAISQGLAGLLSSYEQYF | TGTGCCATCAGCCAGGGACTAGCGGGACTACTTAGCTCCTACGAGCAGTACTTC
. | TRBJ2-2 | . | TRBV7-9 | CASSLQTGSGELFF | TGTGCCAGCAGCTTACAAACAGGGTCCGGGGAGCTGTTTTTT
. | TRBJ2-2 | . | TRBV27 | CASSLRSGELFF | TGTGCCAGCAGTTTGAGGTCCGGGGAGCTGTTTTTT
once | TRBJ2-7 | . | TRBV5-1 | CASSLVHGPDYEQYF | TGCGCCAGCAGCTTGGTTCACGGACCCGACTACGAGCAGTACTTC
. | TRBJ2-3 | . | TRBV29-1 | CSARWGAQYF | TGCAGCGCCCGGTGGGGCGCGCAGTATTTT
. | TRBJ2-5 | . | TRBV7-8 | CASSPNRVTQYF | TGTGCCAGCAGCCCGAATCGGGTGACCCAGTACTTC
. | TRBJ2-1 | . | TRBV28 | CASSTVFSYNEQFF | TGTGCCAGCTCGACAGTCTTCTCCTACAATGAGCAGTTCTTC
. | TRBJ2-2 | . | TRBV9 | CASSPRLGTGELFF | TGTGCCAGCAGCCCCCGCCTGGGCACCGGGGAGCTGTTTTTT
. | TRBJ2-7 | . | TRBV5-1 | CASSSGISTAYEQYF | TGCGCCAGCAGCTCCGGGATCTCTACGGCCTACGAGCAGTACTTC
. | TRBJ2-7 | . | TRBV28 | CASSYRDSSSYEQYF | TGTGCCAGCAGTTATCGGGATTCGAGCTCCTACGAGCAGTACTTC
. | TRBJ2-1 | . | TRBV10-3 | CAISPSAAAHSYNEQFF | TGTGCCATCAGTCCCTCCGCCGCAGCTCACTCCTACAATGAGCAGTTCTTC
. | TRBJ2-5 | TRBD2 | TRBV5-1 | CASSLGLAGVQETQYF | TGCGCCAGCAGCTTGGGACTAGCGGGAGTCCAAGAGACCCAGTACTTC
. | TRBJ2-3 | . | TRBV11-2 | CASSLSGSTDTQYF | TGTGCCAGCAGCTTATCTGGTAGCACAGATACGCAGTATTTT
. | TRBJ2-3 | TRBD2 | TRBV12-5 | CASGSGLAGSTDTQYF | TGTGCTAGTGGTTCGGGACTAGCGGGAAGTACAGATACGCAGTATTTT
. | TRBJ2-1 | TRBD2 | TRBV15 | CATSRVRTSSSNEQFF | TGTGCCACCAGCAGAGTGCGGACTAGCTCGTCCAATGAGCAGTTCTTC
. | TRBJ1-5 | . | TRBV2 | CASSEGAGQPQHF | TGTGCCAGCAGTGAGGGGGCCGGACAGCCCCAGCATTTT
. | TRBJ1-4 | TRBD1 | TRBV5-4 | CASSLGGGRGGLKLFF | TGTGCCAGCAGCTTAGGGGGCGGCCGGGGAGGTTTGAAACTGTTTTTT
. | TRBJ2-1 | TRBD2 | TRBV10-3 | CASRNPGLAGVGQFF | TGTGCCAGCAGGAATCCGGGACTAGCGGGAGTTGGGCAGTTCTTC
. | TRBJ2-5 | . | TRBV11-3 | CASSSSGSVETQYF | TGTGCCAGCAGCTCGTCGGGGTCTGTAGAGACCCAGTACTTC
. | TRBJ2-1 | . | TRBV4-2 | CASSARWAGTLLSNEQFF | TGTGCCAGCAGCGCTAGGTGGGCGGGAACTCTCTTATCCAATGAGCAGTTCTTC
. | TRBJ2-7 | . | TRBV7-9 | CASSLGRAGYEQYF | TGTGCCAGCAGCTTAGGCCGGGCCGGCTACGAGCAGTACTTC
. | TRBJ2-3 | . | TRBV19 | CASSIAGLQYF | TGTGCCAGTAGTATAGCTGGGTTGCAGTATTTT
. | TRBJ2-1 | . | TRBV28 | CASRSGLYNEQFF | TGTGCCAGCAGATCGGGCCTCTACAATGAGCAGTTCTTC
. | TRBJ2-7 | . | TRBV15 | CATSREHEQYF | TGTGCCACCAGCAGAGAGCACGAGCAGTACTTC
. | TRBJ1-5 | TRBD1 | TRBV28 | CASSLLGQENQPQHF | TGTGCCAGCAGTTTATTGGGACAGGAGAATCAGCCCCAGCATTTT
. | TRBJ2-7 | . | TRBV10-3 | CAISDFPPTYEQYF | TGTGCCATCAGTGATTTCCCTCCAACCTACGAGCAGTACTTC
. | TRBJ2-2 | TRBD1 | TRBV2 | CASGTGTNTGELFF | TGTGCCAGTGGGACAGGGACGAACACCGGGGAGCTGTTTTTT
. | TRBJ1-2 | . | TRBV7-2 | CASTPKNINYGYTF | TGTGCCAGCACCCCCAAGAACATTAACTATGGCTACACCTTC
. | TRBJ2-7 | TRBD2 | TRBV5-4 | CASSAGTSGRGYEQYF | TGTGCCAGCAGCGCCGGGACTAGCGGGAGGGGCTACGAGCAGTACTTC
. | TRBJ2-1 | . | TRBV18 | CASSYSDSYNEQFF | TGTGCCAGCTCCTACAGTGACTCCTACAATGAGCAGTTCTTC
once | TRBJ2-2 | TRBD1 | TRBV29-1 | CSFTGDLNTGELFF | TGCAGCTTTACAGGGGACCTGAACACCGGGGAGCTGTTTTTT
. | TRBJ2-1 | TRBD1 | TRBV9 | CASSAQGVNEQFF | TGTGCCAGCAGCGCACAGGGGGTAAATGAGCAGTTCTTC
. | TRBJ1-5 | . | TRBV25-1 | CASSSAGAGNQPQHF | TGTGCCAGCAGCTCGGCGGGGGCTGGGAATCAGCCCCAGCATTTT